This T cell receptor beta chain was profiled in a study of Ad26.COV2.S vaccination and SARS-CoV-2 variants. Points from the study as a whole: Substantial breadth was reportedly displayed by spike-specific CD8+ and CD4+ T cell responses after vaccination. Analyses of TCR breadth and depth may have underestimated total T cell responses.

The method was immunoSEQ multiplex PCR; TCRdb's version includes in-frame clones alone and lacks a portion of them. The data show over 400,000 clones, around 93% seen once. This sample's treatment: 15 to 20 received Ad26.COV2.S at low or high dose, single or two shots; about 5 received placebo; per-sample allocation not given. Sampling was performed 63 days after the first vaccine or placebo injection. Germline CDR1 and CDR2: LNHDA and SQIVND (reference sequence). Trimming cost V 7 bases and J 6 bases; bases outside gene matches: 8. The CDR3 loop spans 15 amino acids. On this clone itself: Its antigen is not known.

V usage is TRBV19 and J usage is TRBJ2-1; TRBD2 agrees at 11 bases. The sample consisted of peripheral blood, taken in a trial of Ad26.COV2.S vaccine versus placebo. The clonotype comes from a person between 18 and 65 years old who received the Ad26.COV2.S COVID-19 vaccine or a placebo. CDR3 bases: TGTGCCAGTATTGATCTAGCGGGGGGCCCCAATGAGCAGTTCTTC. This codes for CASIDLAGGPNEQFF.